This entry lists 27 T cell receptor beta chains sequenced from one sample in a study of OX40 agonist ivuxolimab in advanced cancers. Measured with immunoSEQ multiplex PCR; TCRdb has only the in-frame clones, and not every one. The table includes 60,000 to 100,000 clones, 94% detected once. The sample consisted of CD4+ or CD8+ T cells sorted from blood, taken in a trial of the OX40 agonist ivuxolimab. These receptors came from an adult with an advanced solid tumor such as melanoma, head and neck, liver or kidney cancer.

Remarks on this clone: At the DNA level, this CDR3 is encoded by other sequences in the same sample as well. The CDR3 sequence is CASSFRTGKIAEAFF. The CDR3 bases are TGCGCCAGCAGCTTTCGGACGGGGAAGATCGCTGAAGCTTTCTTT. The chain links TRBV5-1 to TRBJ1-1; D remains unclear. Per the germline V gene, CDR1 is SGHRS and CDR2 is YFSETQ. V was clipped by 2 bases and J by 6 bases, with 17 bases between them. This CDR3 has 15 residues. Full variable domain (outside the CDR3, taken from reference TRBV5-1 and TRBJ1-1): KAGVTQTPRYLIKTRGQQVTLSCSPISGHRSVSWYQQTPGQGLQFLFEYFSETQRNKGNFPGRFSGRQFSNSRSEMNVSTLELGDSALYLCASSFRTGKIAEAFFGQGTRLTVV.

The J gene is TRBJ2-4, the V gene TRBV4-3, with TRBD2 identical over 12 bases. This CDR3 is built from 17 residues. J gave up 8 bases and V 0 bases, and 8 bases lay outside the gene matches. The germline gives CDR1 LGHNA, CDR2 YSLEER. CDR3 nucleotides: TGCGCCAGCAGCCAAGAGGAGGCTAGCGGGAGGGCCGACATTCAGTACTTC. It is translated as CASSQEEASGRADIQYF.

This chain uses TRBV23-1 with TRBJ2-7; 7 positions match TRBD2. TRBV23-1 counts as an open reading frame of uncertain function. This CDR3 comprises 13 residues. After removal of 2 bases from V and 3 bases from J, the junction contained 1 base not matched to a gene. CDR3 sequence: CASSQRGDYEQYF. The DNA of the CDR3 is TGCGCCAGCAGTCAACGGGGGGACTACGAGCAGTACTTC.

The chain links TRBV27 to TRBJ2-7; tentative D call: TRBD1 (5 bases). V dropped 3 bases and J dropped 3 bases, with 9 bases sitting between them. The CDR3 consists of 13 residues. Germline-derived CDR1 and CDR2 are MNHEY and SMNVEV (reference sequence). CDR3 sequence reads: CASSFRDSYEQYF. The CDR3 nucleotides read TGTGCCAGCAGTTTCCGAGACAGCTACGAGCAGTACTTC.

The chain recombines TRBV11-2 with TRBJ1-1, with TRBD1 matching over 9 bases. The CDR3 consists of 17 residues. Per the germline V gene, CDR1 is SGHAT and CDR2 is FQNNGV. V lost 4 bases to trimming and J lost 4 bases; unmatched junction nucleotides: 13. In DNA form, the CDR3 reads TGTGCCAGCAGCTCCCTGTATAACAGGGGGCGGAGCACTGAAGCTTTCTTT. It specifies CASSSLYNRGRSTEAFF.

The rearrangement joins TRBV5-6 to TRBJ2-7; D is perhaps TRBD1 or TRBD2 (7 bases each). The CDR3 length is 16 residues. Looked up from germline, CDR1 is SGHDT and CDR2 is YYEEEE. Between the trimmed V and J ends, which lost 4 bases and 1 base, there was a span of 18 bases. The DNA for the CDR3 is TGTGCCAGCAGCCGATCGAGGGGGCGGGGGTCCTACGAGCAGTACTTC. Its protein product is CASSRSRGRGSYEQYF.

This chain joins TRBV5-3 and TRBJ2-3; D perhaps matches TRBD2 (6 bases). TRBV5-3 belongs to the ORF category, with a function that is uncertain. Trimming pared 10 bases from V and 3 bases from J, leaving 12 bases between. This CDR3 region has 12 residues. CDR3 sequence: CAPPRETDTQYF. Written as DNA, the CDR3 is TGTGCCCCCCCCCGGGAGACAGATACGCAGTATTTT.

The chain combines TRBV4-3 with TRBJ2-7, with D unresolved. V was pared by 8 bases and J by 1 base, with 12 bases between. The germline CDR1 and CDR2 sequences are LGHNA and YSLEER. The CDR3 is 13 residues long. The CDR3 sequence is CASAVDGSYEQYF. CDR3 coding DNA: TGCGCCAGCGCCGTTGACGGATCCTACGAGCAGTACTTC.

This chain links TRBV6-5 with TRBJ2-1; D gene ambiguous. The germline CDR1 and CDR2 sequences are MNHEY and SVGAGI. The CDR3 spans 14 residues. The ends were cut back, 5 bases at V and 3 bases at J, with 11 bases in the middle. In DNA, the CDR3 is TGTGCCAGCAGTCCCGAGCAGATCTACAATGAGCAGTTCTTC. Protein: CASSPEQIYNEQFF.

The chain is built from TRBV9 and TRBJ2-7, with 8 bases matching TRBD1. This CDR3 is 15 amino acids long. Losses at the gene ends were 3 bases for V and 5 bases for J; bases not matched to a gene: 10. CDR1 and CDR2 from the germline V gene are SGDLS and YYNGEE. CDR3 sequence (DNA): TGTGCCAGCAGCGCCACCCGGACAGGGAGCGACGAGCAGTACTTC. Its translation is CASSATRTGSDEQYF.

J is TRBJ2-7 and V is TRBV27; 7 bases are a match to TRBD2. Germline V gene lookup returns CDR1 MNHEY and CDR2 SMNVEV (reference sequence). Trimming cost V 4 bases and J 4 bases; bases outside gene matches: 7. The CDR3 totals 14 residues. In nucleotides, the CDR3 is TGTGCCAGCAGTTGGGCTAGCGGCGTGTACGAGCAGTACTTC. It is translated as CASSWASGVYEQYF.

The CDR3 loop is CASSAQITDTQYF. CDR3 nucleotides: TGTGCCAGCAGCGCCCAAATCACAGATACGCAGTATTTT. The V and J genes are TRBV9 and TRBJ2-3, with unresolved D. CDR3 length: 13 amino acids. The germline V gene has CDR1 SGDLS and CDR2 YYNGEE. The ends were cut back, 3 bases at V and 2 bases at J, with 7 bases in the middle.

The chain recombines TRBV9 with TRBJ2-3; D uncertain. Germline values: CDR1 SGDLS, CDR2 YYNGEE. The CDR3 is 14 residues long. The V gene lost 4 bases and the J gene lost 6 bases, with 15 bases spanning the gap. CDR3 loop: CASSPDGVVDTQYF. The CDR3 DNA sequence: TGTGCCAGCAGCCCCGACGGCGTGGTGGATACGCAGTATTTT. Complete variable domain (other parts from reference TRBV9 and TRBJ2-3): DSGVTQTPKHLITATGQRVTLRCSPRSGDLSVYWYQQSLDQGLQFLIQYYNGEERAKGNILERFSAQQFPDLHSELNLSSLELGDSALYFCASSPDGVVDTQYFGPGTRLTVL.

This sequence joins TRBV4-3 and TRBJ2-7; a possible D gene is TRBD1 (5 bases). Trimming cost V 1 base and J 5 bases, with 15 bases left between them. The germline CDR1 and CDR2 sequences are LGHNA and YSLEER. The CDR3 is 15 residues long. This chain's CDR3 is CASSQGSRVGNEQYF. In nucleotides, the CDR3 is TGCGCCAGCAGCCAAGGATCCAGGGTTGGCAACGAGCAGTACTTC.

This clone turned up a few times. The chain has TRBV10-1 and TRBJ2-7; possibly TRBD1 or TRBD2 for D (5 bases each). In germline, CDR1 is WNHNN, CDR2 SYGVQD (reference sequence). The length of the CDR3 is 13 residues. V lost 2 bases and J 4 bases, leaving 9 bases between the germline ends. The CDR3 loop reads CASSEGDRYEQYF. The CDR3 nucleotides read TGCGCCAGCAGTGAGGGGGACCGATACGAGCAGTACTTC.

In its sample, this clone was seen once. The V call is TRBV4-1, the J call TRBJ2-7; 14 bases fit TRBD2. Germline trimming cut 4 bases from V and 4 bases from J; bases unmatched to any gene: 6. The V gene's germline CDR1 is MGHRA and CDR2 YSYEKL. CDR3 length: 16 amino acids. The CDR3 region is CASSPVGTSGSYEQYF. CDR3 coding DNA: TGCGCCAGCAGCCCCGTAGGGACTAGCGGGAGTTACGAGCAGTACTTC.

The chain joins TRBV6-5 to TRBJ1-5; D is undetermined. The germline V gene has CDR1 MNHEY and CDR2 SVGAGI. Deletions cut 0 bases from V and 4 bases from J, with 13 bases between. This CDR3 contains 16 residues. CDR3 sequence reads: CASSYSVTGWNQPQHF. CDR3 nucleotides: TGTGCCAGCAGTTACTCGGTAACGGGCTGGAATCAGCCCCAGCATTTT.

V is TRBV29-1 and J is TRBJ1-1; D is uncertain. V was shortened by 3 bases and J by 10 bases, with 21 bases between the two germline ends. Germline V gives CDR1 SQVTM, CDR2 ANQGSEA. CDR3 length: 14 amino acids. CDR3 bases: TGCAGCGTTGAGCCTGCCCCAGCCGCGGCGGGAGCTTTCTTT. This codes for CSVEPAPAAAGAFF.

This clone was observed once. The rearrangement uses TRBV6-5 and TRBJ1-4; possibly TRBD1 for D (6 bases). Trimming pared 11 bases from V and 4 bases from J, leaving 20 bases between. The germline V gene encodes CDR1 MNHEY and CDR2 SVGAGI. The CDR3 contains 15 residues. The CDR3 sequence: CAARSLTGLNEKLFF. The CDR3 DNA sequence: TGTGCCGCCCGGTCATTAACAGGGCTTAATGAAAAACTGTTTTTT.

The gene calls are TRBV6-5 and TRBJ2-5; D might be TRBD1 (5 bases). The CDR3 has 14 residues. In germline, CDR1 is MNHEY, CDR2 SVGAGI. V gave up 6 bases and J gave up 4 bases, with 15 bases separating them. CDR3 sequence reads: CASSPPRETETQYF. CDR3 in DNA: TGTGCCAGCAGCCCTCCCAGGGAAACAGAGACCCAGTACTTC.

The rearrangement joins TRBV5-1 to TRBJ2-7; 10 bases align to TRBD1. CDR1 is SGHRS, CDR2 YFSETQ, per germline. The CDR3 loop spans 14 amino acids. With V trimmed by 7 bases and J by 5 bases, 9 bases remained unmatched. CDR3 DNA sequence: TGCGCCAGCCGTCCCGGGACAGGGGTCAACGAGCAGTACTTC. The encoded protein is CASRPGTGVNEQYF.

The V call is TRBV27, the J call TRBJ2-1, with D uncertain. V lost 5 bases and J 0 bases, leaving 8 bases between the germline ends. This CDR3 spans 14 amino acids. The germline CDR1 and CDR2 sequences are MNHEY and SMNVEV (reference sequence). DNA for the CDR3: TGTGCCAGCAGTCCACGGAGCTCCTACAATGAGCAGTTCTTC. Its protein is CASSPRSSYNEQFF.

The gene calls are TRBV7-8 and TRBJ1-2; TRBD1 is a possible D gene (5 bases). The germline V gene has CDR1 SGHVS and CDR2 FQNEAQ. Trimming cost V 1 base and J 4 bases, with 13 bases left between them. The CDR3 spans 15 residues. CDR3 coding DNA: TGTGCCAGCAGCTTAGGGTGGAAGGGGTCCTATGGCTACACCTTC. Translation gives CASSLGWKGSYGYTF.

This clone is a singleton in its sample. The chain couples TRBV6-1 to TRBJ2-1; D gene unclear. The length of the CDR3 is 15 residues. Germline lookup yields CDR1 MNHNS and CDR2 SASEGT. The germline V and J ends were trimmed by 3 bases and 0 bases, with 9 bases remaining between them. The DNA of the CDR3 is TGTGCCAGCAGTGACTTGGTAAGCTCCTACAATGAGCAGTTCTTC. Translation gives CASSDLVSSYNEQFF.

J is TRBJ2-5 and V is TRBV4-1, with 7 bases identical to TRBD1. Germline assignment: CDR1 MGHRA and CDR2 YSYEKL. Losses at the gene ends were 0 bases for V and 5 bases for J; bases not matched to a gene: 6. The length of the CDR3 is 15 residues. The CDR3 sequence is CASSQDMGQWETQYF. The CDR3 bases are TGCGCCAGCAGCCAAGATATGGGACAGTGGGAGACCCAGTACTTC.

This chain joins TRBV29-1 and TRBJ2-7; D may be TRBD1 or TRBD2 (5 bases each). There are 14 residues in the CDR3. V shed 3 bases and J shed 3 bases, with 15 bases lying between them. The germline V gene encodes CDR1 SQVTM and CDR2 ANQGSEA. The CDR3 sequence is CSVEGAGQDYEQYF. The DNA of the CDR3 is TGCAGCGTTGAGGGAGCAGGGCAGGACTACGAGCAGTACTTC.

The rearrangement uses TRBV7-9 and TRBJ2-7; TRBD1 matches 8 bases. CDR1 is SEHNR and CDR2 is FQNEAQ in the germline V gene (reference sequence). The junction had 4 bases not matched to a gene; V was cut back by 0 bases and J by 6 bases. This CDR3 has 14 residues. The CDR3 sequence is CASSLAGRGLEQYF. CDR3 DNA sequence: TGTGCCAGCAGCTTAGCGGGCAGGGGGCTCGAGCAGTACTTC.